This TCR beta chain originates from a study of blood T cell repertoires in COVID-19. Study overall: From the United States, Italy and Spain came samples of acute and convalescent COVID-19. In each case, the material was cDNA or gDNA derived from T cells, B-cell-depleted T cells, or PBMCs.

Original data processing: The assay estimated nucleated cells by amplifying reference gene primers. This table comes from immunoSEQ multiplex PCR, and its TCRdb copy is limited to in-frame clones, with some not included. D and trimming were read from the DNA, whereas the V and J calls and clone size are those reported in that table. This sample carries 130,000 to 150,000 clones, under 85% of them seen once, and the ten largest clones take over 8.5%. The sequence was collected from a man aged 45-65 years with active or convalescent COVID-19. The sample taken for sequencing was peripheral blood.

The CDR3 bases are TGTGCCAGCAGTGTAGGTCAGGGTGGCGATACGCAGTATTTT. Translation: CASSVGQGGDTQYF. The V and J genes are TRBV2 and TRBJ2-3; tentative D call: TRBD1 (5 bases). The CDR3 extends over 14 amino acids. V lost 4 bases to trimming and J lost 6 bases, with 14 bases between them. The germline V gene has CDR1 SNHLY and CDR2 FYNNEI. The whole variable domain, filled in from reference TRBV2 and TRBJ2-3, reads EPEVTQTPSHQVTQMGQEVILRCVPISNHLYFYWYRQILGQKVEFLVSFYNNEISEKSEIFDDQFSVERPDGSNFTLKIRSTKLEDSAMYFCASSVGQGGDTQYFGPGTRLTVL.